The TCR beta chain described here comes from a study of blood T cell repertoires in COVID-19. Across the whole study: The samples span acute and convalescent COVID-19 from the United States, Italy and Spain. From T cells, B-cell-depleted T cells, or PBMCs came the material, which was cDNA or gDNA.

The germline V gene encodes CDR1 LGHDT and CDR2 YNNKEL (reference sequence). V trimming: 4 bases; J trimming: 6 bases; junction bases outside the gene matches: 10. The CDR3 has 15 amino acids. In the original analysis: Amplified reference gene primers provided the basis for estimating nucleated cell counts. Clones were sequenced by immunoSEQ multiplex PCR, and TCRdb holds only the in-frame ones, with some missing. The V and J calls and clone size come from that table; D and trimming were worked out from the DNA. The sample lists fewer than 100,000 clones; about 83% were seen once. The chain couples TRBV3-1 (or the pseudogene TRBV3-2) to TRBJ1-2; TRBD1 aligns across 8 bases. This TCR was recovered from a human donor in a cohort sampled during active COVID-19. The sample consisted of peripheral blood. The CDR3 protein is CASSLGQGRYHGYTF. For the CDR3, the DNA is TGTGCCAGCAGCCTCGGACAGGGAAGGTACCATGGCTACACCTTC.